Listed below are T cell receptor beta chains from one sample, sequenced in a study of technical replicates of blood from four donors. Sequenced by immunoSEQ multiplex PCR; TCRdb stores in-frame clones only, minus some. The data show around 80,000 clones, roughly 91% seen once. Sequenced material: T cells isolated from PBMCs. The receptor source for this set is a human donor in good health. Each CDR3 is given with its conserved first and last residue. The D gene is left open where the match is weak. A clone size is listed for some rows: how often the clone was seen (once, few, many), or a class if it is expanded.

TGCGCCAGCAGCTTAGGGGTCAGGGAGTACATAGCGGACGAGCAGTACTTC CASSLGVREYIADEQYF TRBJ2-7 17 TRBV5-1 NA NA
TGTGCCAGTCGACCGGGACATGCGATTAACTATGGCTACACCTTC CASRPGHAINYGYTF TRBJ1-2 15 TRBV27 NA NA
TGCGCCAGCAGCGCAGGGCGGGACGGCTATGGCTACACCTTC CASSAGRDGYGYTF TRBJ1-2 14 TRBV4-3 NA NA
TGCGCCAGCAGCCAAGATCGGTTCAATCAGCCCCAGCATTTT CASSQDRFNQPQHF TRBJ1-5 14 TRBV4-3 once NA
TGTGCCAGCAGCAGACTAGCGGGAGAAGAAGATACGCAGTATTTT CASSRLAGEEDTQYF TRBJ2-3 15 TRBV6-5 NA TRBD2
TGTGCCAGTAGTATAGCTAGCGGGATTTTCAATGAGCAGTTCTTC CASSIASGIFNEQFF TRBJ2-1 15 TRBV19 NA TRBD2
TGCGCCAGCAGCCAATTAGCGGGGTTCACAGATACGCAGTATTTT CASSQLAGFTDTQYF TRBJ2-3 15 TRBV4-3 NA TRBD2
TGCGCCAGCAGCCAGATACCGGGACAGGGCTACGAGCAGTACTTC CASSQIPGQGYEQYF TRBJ2-7 15 TRBV4-1 NA TRBD1
TGTGCCAGCAGCCCGGACAGACTTGGCTACACCTTC CASSPDRLGYTF TRBJ1-2 12 TRBV7-2 NA NA
TGCGCCAGCAGCCAAGAAGGCGAGGGTACCATGAACACTGAAGCTTTCTTT CASSQEGEGTMNTEAFF TRBJ1-1 17 TRBV4-3 few NA
TGTGCCAGCAGCACCTGGGACAGGGGCGACAATGAGCAGTTCTTC CASSTWDRGDNEQFF TRBJ2-1 15 TRBV9 once TRBD1
TGTGCCAGTAGTATAGAGGGGGCGCATGGCCAGCCCCAGCATTTT CASSIEGAHGQPQHF TRBJ1-5 15 TRBV19 NA NA
TGTGCCAGCAGATTATACAGGGGGTATGAGCAGTTCTTC CASRLYRGYEQFF TRBJ2-1 13 TRBV6-6 NA TRBD1
TGTGCCAGCAGTCGGGACACGAACACCGGGGAGCTGTTTTTT CASSRDTNTGELFF TRBJ2-2 14 TRBV6-5 NA NA
TGCGCCAGCAGCTTGGGCGAGATCTATGGCTACACCTTC CASSLGEIYGYTF TRBJ1-2 13 TRBV5-1 NA NA
TGCGCCAGCAGCCAAGGGGCCCAGGGGGCAAGAGGGGCCAACGTCCTGACTTTC CASSQGAQGARGANVLTF TRBJ2-6 18 TRBV4-1 NA TRBD1